This T cell receptor (beta chain) was sequenced for a study of beta chain features in type 1 diabetes. Comments on this clone: Its target is unknown.

General observations from the study: Insertions at VDJ junctions were less frequent in type 1 diabetes patients. These patients also deleted more nucleotides at the same junctions. Moderate but significant shortening of TCRB CDR3s was recorded in all four CD4+ subsets from Type 1 diabetes patients.

Losses at the gene ends were 1 base for V and 5 bases for J; bases not matched to a gene: 3. This CDR3 spans 14 amino acids. Germline loops: CDR1 LGHNA, CDR2 YNFKEQ. Isolated RNA was reverse transcribed in full, so expressed TCRB transcripts were sequenced. TCRdb's table, derived via immunoSEQ multiplex PCR, lists solely in-frame clones and lacks some. The table records 100,000 to 150,000 clones, around 16% of them present only once. The chain joins TRBV4-2 to TRBJ2-5, with TRBD2 matching over 8 bases. The sample taken for sequencing was central memory CD4+ T cells from blood. This TCR was sampled from a man younger than 30 with type 1 diabetes. CDR3 coding DNA: TGTGCCAGCAGCCAAGGGGGACTAGGGGAGACCCAGTACTTC. Translated, it gives CASSQGGLGETQYF.